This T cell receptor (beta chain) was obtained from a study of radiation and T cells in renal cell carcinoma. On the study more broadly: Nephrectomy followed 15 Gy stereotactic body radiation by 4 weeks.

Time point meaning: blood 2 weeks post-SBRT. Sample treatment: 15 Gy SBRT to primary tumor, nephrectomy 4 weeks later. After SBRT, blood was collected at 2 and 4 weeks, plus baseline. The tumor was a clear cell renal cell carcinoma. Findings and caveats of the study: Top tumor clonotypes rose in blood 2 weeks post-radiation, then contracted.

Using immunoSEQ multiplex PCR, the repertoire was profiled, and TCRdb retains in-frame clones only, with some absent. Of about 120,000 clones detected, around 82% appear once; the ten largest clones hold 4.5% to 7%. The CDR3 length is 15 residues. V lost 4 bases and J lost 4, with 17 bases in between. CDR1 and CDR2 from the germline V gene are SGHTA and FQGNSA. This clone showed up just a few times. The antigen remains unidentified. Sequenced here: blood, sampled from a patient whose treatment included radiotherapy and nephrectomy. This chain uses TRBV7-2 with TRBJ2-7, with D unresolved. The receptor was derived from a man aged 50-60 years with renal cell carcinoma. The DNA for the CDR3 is TGTGCCAGCAGCTCGAATCCAGGATCCTATTACGAGCAGTACTTC. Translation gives CASSSNPGSYYEQYF.